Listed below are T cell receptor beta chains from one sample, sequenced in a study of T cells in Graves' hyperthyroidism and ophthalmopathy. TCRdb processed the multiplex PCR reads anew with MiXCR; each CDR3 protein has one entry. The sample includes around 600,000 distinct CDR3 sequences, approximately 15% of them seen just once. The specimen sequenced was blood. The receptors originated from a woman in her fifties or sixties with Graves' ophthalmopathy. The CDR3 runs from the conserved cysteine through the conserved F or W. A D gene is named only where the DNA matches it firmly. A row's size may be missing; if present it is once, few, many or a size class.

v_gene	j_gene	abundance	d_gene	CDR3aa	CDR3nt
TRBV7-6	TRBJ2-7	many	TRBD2	CASSAGSGNDEQYF	TGTGCCAGCAGCGCCGGTAGCGGGAACGACGAGCAGTACTTC
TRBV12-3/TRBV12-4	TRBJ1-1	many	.	CASSFTENTEAFF	TGTGCCAGCAGTTTCACCGAGAACACTGAAGCTTTCTTT
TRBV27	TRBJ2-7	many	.	CASSSIFSYEQYF	TGTGCCAGCAGTTCCATCTTTTCCTACGAGCAGTACTTC
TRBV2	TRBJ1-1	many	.	CASSIGQRTEAFF	TGTGCCAGCAGTATAGGACAGAGAACTGAAGCTTTCTTT
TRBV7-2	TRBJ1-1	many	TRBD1	CASSFQGVRSEAFF	TGTGCCAGCAGCTTTCAGGGGGTAAGGTCTGAAGCTTTCTTT
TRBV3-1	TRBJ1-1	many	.	CASSQGGIGNTEAFF	TGTGCCAGCAGCCAAGGGGGCATTGGGAACACTGAAGCTTTCTTT
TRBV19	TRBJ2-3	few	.	CASSKEGGWGTDTQYF	TGTGCCAGTAGTAAGGAAGGGGGTTGGGGCACAGATACGCAGTATTTT
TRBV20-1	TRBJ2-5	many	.	CSARLGAQETQYF	TGCAGTGCTAGATTGGGCGCCCAAGAGACCCAGTACTTC
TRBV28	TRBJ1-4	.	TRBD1	CASRQGATTNEKLFF	TGTGCCAGCAGACAGGGGGCCACAACTAATGAAAAACTGTTTTTT
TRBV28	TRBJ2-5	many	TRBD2	CASSLAGVGQETQYF	TGTGCCAGCAGTTTGGCGGGAGTCGGGCAAGAGACCCAGTACTTC
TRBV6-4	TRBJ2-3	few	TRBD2	CASSPKAGAGEYTQYF	TGTGCCAGCAGTCCTAAAGCGGGAGCGGGGGAGTATACGCAGTATTTT
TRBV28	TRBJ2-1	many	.	CASSWEAGPYNEQFF	TGTGCCAGCAGTTGGGAAGCGGGTCCGTACAATGAGCAGTTCTTC
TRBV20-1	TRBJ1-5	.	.	CSARRRNNQPQHF	TGCAGTGCTAGAAGACGGAACAATCAGCCCCAGCATTTT
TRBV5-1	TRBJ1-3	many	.	CASSSMTGNSGNTIYF	TGCGCCAGCAGCTCTATGACAGGAAACTCTGGAAACACCATATATTTT
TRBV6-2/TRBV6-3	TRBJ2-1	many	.	CASTRTSFYYNEQFF	TGTGCCAGCACCCGCACTAGCTTCTACTACAATGAGCAGTTCTTC
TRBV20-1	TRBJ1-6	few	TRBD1	CSARDPMVGTVTSPLHF	TGCAGTGCTAGAGATCCAATGGTCGGGACAGTTACTTCACCCCTCCACTTT
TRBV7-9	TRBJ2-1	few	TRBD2	CASSFGTSGRGGQFF	TGTGCCAGCAGCTTTGGGACTAGCGGCAGGGGGGGGCAGTTCTTC
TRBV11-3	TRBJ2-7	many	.	CASSLYAGGEQYF	TGTGCCAGCAGCTTATATGCGGGCGGAGAGCAGTACTTC
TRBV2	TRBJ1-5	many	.	CASRPGDQPQHF	TGTGCCAGCAGACCAGGGGATCAGCCCCAGCATTTT
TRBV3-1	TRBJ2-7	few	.	CAGSLAVSSYEQYF	TGTGCCGGCAGCCTGGCGGTTAGCTCCTACGAGCAGTACTTC
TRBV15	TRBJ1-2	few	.	CATSKGTGLYGYTF	TGTGCCACCAGCAAAGGGACGGGACTCTATGGCTACACCTTC
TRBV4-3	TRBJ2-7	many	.	CASSQGWGTPYEQYF	TGCGCCAGCAGCCAAGGGTGGGGCACGCCCTACGAGCAGTACTTC
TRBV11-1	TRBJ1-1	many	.	CASSFVGDTNTEAFF	TGTGCCAGCAGCTTCGTGGGGGACACGAACACTGAAGCTTTCTTT
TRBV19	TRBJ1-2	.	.	CASSIGDTGGYTF	TGTGCCAGTAGTATCGGCGACACGGGTGGCTACACCTTC
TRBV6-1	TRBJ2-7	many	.	CASTPQSRAGEQYF	TGTGCCAGCACCCCTCAATCCCGGGCAGGCGAGCAGTACTTC
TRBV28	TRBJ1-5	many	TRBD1	CASSLGTEYNQPQHF	TGTGCCAGCAGTTTAGGGACAGAATATAATCAGCCCCAGCATTTT
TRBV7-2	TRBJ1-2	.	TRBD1	CASSLRPGQIPPVYGYTF	TGTGCCAGCAGCTTAAGGCCGGGACAGATCCCCCCCGTATATGGCTACACCTTC
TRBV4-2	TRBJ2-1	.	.	CASRRDQPYNEQFF	TGTGCCAGCAGACGGGACCAACCCTACAATGAGCAGTTCTTC
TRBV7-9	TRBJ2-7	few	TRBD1	CASSQNRGRPYEQYF	TGTGCCAGCAGCCAGAACAGGGGGCGCCCCTACGAGCAGTACTTC
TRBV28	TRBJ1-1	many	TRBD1	CASHQGQGALAFF	TGTGCCAGCCACCAGGGACAGGGCGCATTAGCTTTCTTT
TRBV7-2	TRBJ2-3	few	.	CASSLVTGFGYF	TGTGCCAGCAGCTTAGTTACCGGTTTTGGGTATTTT
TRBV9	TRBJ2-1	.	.	CASSVFTGSSYNEQFF	TGTGCCAGCAGCGTTTTTACCGGGAGCTCCTACAATGAGCAGTTCTTC
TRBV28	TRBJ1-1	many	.	CASSLGRGTEAFF	TGTGCCAGCAGCTTAGGGAGGGGGACTGAAGCTTTCTTT
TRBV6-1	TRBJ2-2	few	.	CASSISGELFF	TGTGCCAGCAGTATATCCGGGGAGCTGTTTTTT
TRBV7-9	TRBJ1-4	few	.	CASSPRASEINEKLFF	TGTGCCAGCAGCCCCCGGGCCTCAGAAATAAATGAAAAACTGTTTTTT
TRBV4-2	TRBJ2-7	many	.	CASSQVPGEINYEQYF	TGTGCCAGCAGCCAAGTCCCCGGGGAAATAAACTACGAGCAGTACTTC
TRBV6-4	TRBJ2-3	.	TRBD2	CASSDGIAGGTDTQYF	TGTGCCAGCAGTGACGGAATAGCGGGAGGGACAGATACGCAGTATTTT
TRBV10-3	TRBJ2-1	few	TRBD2	CAISETSGGTGSYNEQFF	TGTGCCATCAGTGAGACTAGCGGGGGCACTGGGTCCTACAATGAGCAGTTCTTC
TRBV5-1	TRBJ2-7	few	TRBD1	CASSLRQGHEQYF	TGCGCCAGCAGCTTGCGACAGGGCCACGAGCAGTACTTC
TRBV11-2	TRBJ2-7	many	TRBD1	CASSLGQGTYEQYF	TGTGCCAGCAGCTTAGGACAGGGGACATACGAGCAGTACTTC
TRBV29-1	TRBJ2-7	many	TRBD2	CSVRPGGEQYF	TGCAGCGTTCGGCCCGGGGGGGAGCAGTACTTC
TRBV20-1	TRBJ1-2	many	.	CSARIFGTPDRSYTF	TGCAGTGCTAGAATCTTTGGAACACCCGACAGGAGCTACACCTTC
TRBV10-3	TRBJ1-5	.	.	CTISESGGPQHF	TGTACCATCAGTGAGTCCGGGGGACCCCAGCATTTT
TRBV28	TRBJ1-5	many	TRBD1	CASSLDRGWFQPQHF	TGTGCCAGCAGCCTGGACAGGGGATGGTTTCAGCCCCAGCATTTT
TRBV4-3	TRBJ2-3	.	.	CASSQEAVALTDTQYF	TGCGCCAGCAGCCAGGAAGCGGTTGCCCTTACAGATACGCAGTATTTT
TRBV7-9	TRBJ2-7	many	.	CASSDVVNEQYF	TGTGCCAGCAGCGACGTCGTGAACGAGCAGTACTTC
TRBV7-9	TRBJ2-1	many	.	CASSFPAGEQFF	TGTGCCAGCAGCTTCCCTGCGGGTGAGCAGTTCTTC
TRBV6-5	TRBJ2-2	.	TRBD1	CASSLEGARGLTGELFF	TGTGCCAGCAGTTTGGAGGGGGCCAGGGGGCTCACCGGGGAGCTGTTTTTT
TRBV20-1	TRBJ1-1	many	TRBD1	CSARQGGLNTEAFF	TGCAGTGCGCGACAGGGCGGCCTGAACACTGAAGCTTTCTTT
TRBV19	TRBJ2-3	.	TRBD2	CASSIDGRGTDTQYF	TGTGCCAGTAGTATAGACGGGAGGGGCACAGATACGCAGTATTTT
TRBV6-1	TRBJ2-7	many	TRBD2	CASSPTTSGRSYEQYF	TGTGCCAGCAGTCCGACGACTAGCGGGCGCTCCTACGAGCAGTACTTC
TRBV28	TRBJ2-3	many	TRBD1	CASSLMGQRGRSTDTQYF	TGTGCCAGCAGTCTTATGGGACAGCGCGGCCGTAGCACAGATACGCAGTATTTT
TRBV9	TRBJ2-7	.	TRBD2	CSSSGSGSSYEQYF	TGTTCCAGCAGCGGTAGCGGGAGCTCCTACGAGCAGTACTTC
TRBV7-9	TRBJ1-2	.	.	CASSLAGPAGGYTF	TGTGCCAGCAGCTTAGCCGGTCCCGCTGGTGGCTACACCTTC